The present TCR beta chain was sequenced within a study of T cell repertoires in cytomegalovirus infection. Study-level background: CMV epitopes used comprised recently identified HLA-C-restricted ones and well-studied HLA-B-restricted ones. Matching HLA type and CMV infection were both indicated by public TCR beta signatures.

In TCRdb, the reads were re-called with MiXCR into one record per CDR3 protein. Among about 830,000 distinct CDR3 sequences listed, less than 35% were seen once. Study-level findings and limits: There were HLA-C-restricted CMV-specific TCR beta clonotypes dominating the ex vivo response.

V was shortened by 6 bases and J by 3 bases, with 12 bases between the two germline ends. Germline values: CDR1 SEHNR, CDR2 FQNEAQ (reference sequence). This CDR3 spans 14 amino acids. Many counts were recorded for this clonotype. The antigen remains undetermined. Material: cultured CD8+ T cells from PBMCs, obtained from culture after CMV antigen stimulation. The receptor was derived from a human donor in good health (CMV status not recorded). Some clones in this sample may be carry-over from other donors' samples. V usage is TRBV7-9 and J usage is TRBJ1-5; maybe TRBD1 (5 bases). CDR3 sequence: CASSLAGTNQPQHF. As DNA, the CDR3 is TGTGCCAGCAGTTTGGCAGGGACCAATCAGCCCCAGCATTTT.